This T cell receptor (beta chain) was recorded in a study of tumor-infiltrating lymphocytes in glioblastoma multiforme. The V gene end was trimmed by 6 bases and the J gene end by 1 base; junction bases not matched to a gene: 8. Germline CDR1 is LGHNT and CDR2 is FRNRAP. This CDR3 has 16 amino acids. This clonotype was detected a few times. Multiple V-beta primers and a C-beta primer amplified TCRB from RNA. TCRdb used MiXCR to reprocess the multiplex PCR reads, holding one entry per CDR3 protein. The sample holds about 15,000 distinct CDR3 sequences, roughly two thirds seen once. The chain joins TRBV12-5 to TRBJ2-2; TRBD1 aligns across 7 bases. Sample: brain tumor tissue. The receptor's source is a male donor with glioblastoma. This chain's CDR3 is CASGTGTDLNTGELFF. For the CDR3, the DNA is TGTGCTAGTGGGACAGGGACAGACCTGAACACCGGGGAGCTGTTTTTT.